This TCR beta chain came from a study of tumor T cells in aggressive B-cell lymphoma. Germline-derived CDR1 and CDR2 are ENHRY and SYGVKD. The V and J ends lost 6 bases and 2 bases, in that order; junction bases with no gene match: 5. This CDR3 comprises 14 residues. Sequenced by immunoSEQ multiplex PCR; TCRdb stores in-frame clones only, minus some. The repertoire holds fewer than 2,500 clones, with roughly 86% as singletons. The sequence was obtained from an adult with diffuse large B cell lymphoma. The sample consisted of tumor tissue. V gene TRBV10-3 combines with J gene TRBJ2-5; 8 bases agree with TRBD2. CDR3 sequence (DNA): TGTGCCATCAGCCGGGGGGGGACACAAGAGACCCAGTACTTC. Amino acids: CAISRGGTQETQYF.